These 18 T cell receptor beta chains share one sample of origin, sequenced in a study of T cells in Graves' hyperthyroidism and ophthalmopathy. Amplification targeted TCR beta CDR3 regions from RNA transcripts. In the first-round RT-PCR of the TCR CDR3, the HTBI primer set was used. TCRdb used MiXCR to reprocess the multiplex PCR reads, holding one entry per CDR3 protein. The sample yields over 300,000 distinct CDR3 sequences, about 15% seen once. The specimen sequenced was blood. Receptor source: a woman between 55 and 75 years old with Graves' hyperthyroidism.

The CDR3 loop is CASTSRETQYF. Here the CDR3 DNA reads TGTGCCAGCACCTCCCGAGAGACCCAGTACTTC. The chain carries TRBV6-1 and TRBJ2-5, with D unclear. CDR3 length equals 11 residues. V dropped 7 bases and J dropped 4 bases, with 7 bases sitting between them. The germline gives CDR1 MNHNS, CDR2 SASEGT.

This clonotype was seen many times. The chain couples TRBV27 to TRBJ2-7; D gene uncertain. Germline values: CDR1 MNHEY, CDR2 SMNVEV (reference sequence). The CDR3 sequence is 13 residues long. Trimming pared 8 bases from V and 5 bases from J, leaving 16 bases between. Here the CDR3 DNA reads TGTGCCAGCGGCACGCGGAGTAACGACGAGCAGTACTTC. This translates into CASGTRSNDEQYF.

This chain links TRBV19 with TRBJ1-6; 7 bases match TRBD1. There are 15 residues in the CDR3. Trimming at V came to 3 bases and at J to 5 bases, leaving 4 bases not matched to a gene. Germline V gene lookup returns CDR1 LNHDA and CDR2 SQIVND (reference sequence). The CDR3 sequence is CASSMGGTDNSPLHF. The CDR3 DNA is TGTGCCAGTAGTATGGGGGGGACAGATAATTCACCCCTCCACTTT.

This clonotype was seen ten or more times. The J gene is TRBJ2-7, the V gene TRBV28; TRBD1 agrees at 9 bases. Trimming cost V 7 bases and J 6 bases; bases outside gene matches: 7. Germline CDR1 and CDR2: MDHEN and SYDVKM. This CDR3 is 13 amino acids long. The CDR3 spells CASNPTGGTEQYF. In DNA form, the CDR3 reads TGTGCCAGCAACCCGACAGGGGGAACCGAGCAGTACTTC.

The V call is TRBV7-8, the J call TRBJ2-7; 7 bases line up with TRBD2. Per germline, CDR1 SGHVS and CDR2 FQNEAQ. After removal of 5 bases from V and 7 bases from J, the junction contained 11 bases not matched to a gene. This CDR3 region has 14 residues. CDR3 nucleotides: TGTGCCAGCAGCCAGAATGGGAGGGCCGGTGAGCAGTACTTC. This sequence encodes CASSQNGRAGEQYF.

This clonotype was observed at least ten times. The V call is TRBV2, the J call TRBJ1-4, with 10 positions matching TRBD1. The CDR3 is 15 amino acids. V trimming: 3 bases; J trimming: 5 bases; junction bases outside the gene matches: 3. Per germline, CDR1 SNHLY and CDR2 FYNNEI. CDR3 sequence reads: CASSETGGGNEKLFF. Written as DNA, the CDR3 is TGTGCCAGCAGTGAGACAGGGGGCGGAAATGAAAAACTGTTTTTT.

This clonotype showed up many times. The chain employs TRBV20-1 and TRBJ2-7, with 9 positions matching TRBD2. Unmatched junction bases numbered 4, after V lost 6 bases and J lost 4 bases. Germline-derived CDR1 and CDR2 are DFQATT and SNEGSKA (reference sequence). The CDR3 length is 12 residues. This CDR3 reads CSASGRLYEQYF. DNA for the CDR3: TGCAGTGCAAGCGGGAGGTTGTACGAGCAGTACTTC.

The table lists this clonotype with a few counts. The J gene is TRBJ1-4, the V gene TRBV6-6; no firm D call. Trimming cost V 0 bases and J 8 bases, with 7 bases left between them. The germline V gene has CDR1 MNHNY and CDR2 SVGAGI (reference sequence). The CDR3 has 13 residues. The CDR3 DNA reads TGTGCCAGCAGTTACTCCTGGGAAGAAAAACTGTTTTTT. Translating it yields CASSYSWEEKLFF.

This clonotype was seen a handful of times. CDR3 bases: TGCAGCGTTGTCCCCCGAAAGATCACAGCCCCGGACTACGAGCAGTACTTC. Its protein product is CSVVPRKITAPDYEQYF. V gene TRBV29-1 combines with J gene TRBJ2-7; D gene uncertain. The germline CDR1 and CDR2 sequences are SQVTM and ANQGSEA. Trimming removed 4 bases at V and 3 bases at J, with 25 bases between. The length of the CDR3 is 17 residues.

This clonotype was counted many times. V is TRBV11-3 and J is TRBJ2-3; TRBD2 aligns across 11 bases. J was trimmed by 2 bases and V by 1 base; bases with no gene match: 8. This CDR3 is built from 18 residues. CDR1 and CDR2 (germline): SGHNT, YENEEA. The CDR3 loop is CASSLVGLAVSLTDTQYF. CDR3 coding DNA: TGTGCCAGCAGCTTAGTGGGACTAGCGGTCAGCCTCACAGATACGCAGTATTTT.

The chain recombines TRBV20-1 with TRBJ2-3, with D unclear. Trimming removed 3 bases from V and 2 bases from J, with 9 bases in between. The CDR3 is 13 amino acids. Germline V gene lookup returns CDR1 DFQATT and CDR2 SNEGSKA (reference sequence). The CDR3 reads CSASSGYTDTQYF. The CDR3 DNA follows: TGCAGTGCTAGTAGTGGATACACAGATACGCAGTATTTT.

This clonotype has ten or more counts. The chain couples TRBV27 to TRBJ1-2, with no clear D. The V end lost 5 bases, the J end lost 7 bases, and 17 bases lay between the germline ends. CDR3 length: 14 residues. Per the germline V gene, CDR1 is MNHEY and CDR2 is SMNVEV (reference sequence). The CDR3 region is CASSHRARKGGYTF. The CDR3 DNA follows: TGTGCCAGCAGTCACCGGGCCCGTAAAGGTGGCTACACCTTC.

V and J are TRBV19 and TRBJ2-1; TRBD1 agrees at 8 bases. The CDR3 has 15 amino acids. The germline V gene encodes CDR1 LNHDA and CDR2 SQIVND (reference sequence). Germline trimming cut 4 bases from V and 8 bases from J; bases unmatched to any gene: 10. The CDR3 sequence: CASSTGGPLGDEQFF. The CDR3 region has the DNA TGTGCCAGTAGTACAGGGGGCCCCTTGGGCGATGAGCAGTTCTTC.

This clonotype was detected only once. The chain combines TRBV2 with TRBJ1-1; D is unresolved. V lost 6 bases, J lost 1 base, and 12 bases lay in between. This CDR3 spans 14 amino acids. CDR1 and CDR2 (germline): SNHLY, FYNNEI. CDR3 amino acids: CASSAPITNTEAFF. The CDR3 DNA is TGTGCCAGCAGCGCTCCCATTACGAACACTGAAGCTTTCTTT.

The rearrangement joins TRBV11-2 to TRBJ2-5; no reliable D call. CDR1 and CDR2 from the germline V gene are SGHAT and FQNNGV. This CDR3 region has 12 residues. V lost 0 bases, J lost 4 bases, and 3 bases lay in between. In DNA form, the CDR3 reads TGTGCCAGCAGCTTAGATCCAGAGACCCAGTACTTC. This gives the protein CASSLDPETQYF.

The CDR3 reads CASSSERAPYEQYF. The CDR3 DNA sequence: TGTGCCAGCAGTTCCGAGCGGGCCCCCTACGAGCAGTACTTC. The V gene is TRBV7-9, the J gene TRBJ2-7, with D perhaps matching TRBD2 (6 bases). The CDR3 contains 14 residues. Trimming took 6 bases from V and 2 from J, leaving 14 bases between them. Germline CDR1 is SEHNR and CDR2 is FQNEAQ (reference sequence). Full variable domain (remainder filled in from reference TRBV7-9 and TRBJ2-7): DTGVSQNPRHKITKRGQNVTFRCDPISEHNRLYWYRQTLGQGPEFLTYFQNEAQLEKSRLLSDRFSAERPKGSFSTLEIQRTEQGDSAMYLCASSSERAPYEQYFGPGTRLTVT.

The genes are TRBV20-1 and TRBJ2-5, with 8 positions matching TRBD2. CDR3 length: 14 amino acids. The germline gives CDR1 DFQATT, CDR2 SNEGSKA (reference sequence). J gave up 3 bases and V 5 bases, and 8 bases lay outside the gene matches. The DNA for the CDR3 is TGCAGTGCTGATGTTAGCGGGATAGAAGAGACCCAGTACTTC. Translating it yields CSADVSGIEETQYF.

This clonotype was detected ten times or more. The rearrangement links TRBV9 to TRBJ2-1, with TRBD2 as a possible D gene (6 bases). CDR3 length: 16 residues. Germline V gives CDR1 SGDLS, CDR2 YYNGEE. The germline V and J ends were trimmed by 2 bases and 4 bases, with 16 bases remaining between them. The CDR3 is CASSVKAGSTYNEQFF. In DNA form, the CDR3 reads TGTGCCAGCAGCGTTAAGGCGGGATCGACTTACAATGAGCAGTTCTTC.